This entry concerns a single T cell receptor beta chain. Its antigen is unknown. Trimming pared 8 bases from V and 5 bases from J, leaving 12 bases between. Germline V CDR1 and CDR2: MGHDK, SYGVNS. CDR3 length: 12 residues. The data were obtained in a study of T cell repertoires in cytomegalovirus infection. Study summary: CMV epitopes, recently identified HLA-C-restricted and well-studied HLA-B-restricted, were used.

TCRdb processed the reads anew with MiXCR; each CDR3 protein has one entry. The profile shows hundreds of thousands of distinct CDR3 sequences, 25% to 30% of them singletons. The sample in question was cultured PBMCs, obtained from culture after CMV antigen stimulation. The TCR originated in a human donor in good health (CMV status not recorded). Some clones in this sample may be carry-over from other donors' samples. The chain carries TRBV25-1 and TRBJ1-1; D might be TRBD1 (5 bases). CDR3 coding DNA: TGTGCCAGCCGGGCAGGGCGGACTGAAGCTTTCTTT. Translating gives CASRAGRTEAFF.